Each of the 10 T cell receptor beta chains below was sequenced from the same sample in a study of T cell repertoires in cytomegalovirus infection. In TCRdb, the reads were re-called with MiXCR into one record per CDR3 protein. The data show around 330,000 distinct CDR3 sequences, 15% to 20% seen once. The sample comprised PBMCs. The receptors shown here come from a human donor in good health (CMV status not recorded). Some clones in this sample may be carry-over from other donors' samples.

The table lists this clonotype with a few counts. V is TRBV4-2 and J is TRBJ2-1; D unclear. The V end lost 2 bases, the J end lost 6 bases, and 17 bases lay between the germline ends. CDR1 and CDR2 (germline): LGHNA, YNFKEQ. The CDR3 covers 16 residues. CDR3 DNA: TGTGCCAGCAGCCAATTAGGCAAGGGTCTGAGCAATGAGCAGTTCTTC. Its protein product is CASSQLGKGLSNEQFF.

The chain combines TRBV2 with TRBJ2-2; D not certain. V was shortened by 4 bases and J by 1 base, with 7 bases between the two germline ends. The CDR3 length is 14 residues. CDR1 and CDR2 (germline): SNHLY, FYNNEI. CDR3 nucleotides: TGTGCCAGCAGTGGAGTAGGGAACACCGGGGAGCTGTTTTTT. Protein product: CASSGVGNTGELFF.

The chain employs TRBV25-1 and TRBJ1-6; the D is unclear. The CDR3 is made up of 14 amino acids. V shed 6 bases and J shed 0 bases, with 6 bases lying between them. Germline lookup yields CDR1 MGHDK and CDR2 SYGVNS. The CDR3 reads CASSESSYNSPLHF. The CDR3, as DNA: TGTGCCAGCAGCGAAAGCTCCTATAATTCACCCCTCCACTTT.

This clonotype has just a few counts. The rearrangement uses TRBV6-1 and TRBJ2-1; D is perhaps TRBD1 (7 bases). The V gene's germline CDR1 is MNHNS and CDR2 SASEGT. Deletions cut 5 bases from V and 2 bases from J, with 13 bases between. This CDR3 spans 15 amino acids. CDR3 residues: CASSLEGATYNEQFF. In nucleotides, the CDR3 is TGTGCCAGCAGTCTGGAGGGGGCCACCTACAATGAGCAGTTCTTC.

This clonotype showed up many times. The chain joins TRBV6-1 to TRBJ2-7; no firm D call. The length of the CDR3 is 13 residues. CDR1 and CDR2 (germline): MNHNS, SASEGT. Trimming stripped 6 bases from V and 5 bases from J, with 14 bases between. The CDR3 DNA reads TGTGCCAGCAGCTTGGTCCCCCACAACGAGCAGTACTTC. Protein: CASSLVPHNEQYF.

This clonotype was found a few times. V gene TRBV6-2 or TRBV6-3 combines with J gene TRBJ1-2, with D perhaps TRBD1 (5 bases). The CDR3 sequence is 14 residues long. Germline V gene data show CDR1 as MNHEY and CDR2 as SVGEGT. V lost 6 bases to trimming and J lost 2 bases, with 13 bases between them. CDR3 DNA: TGTGCCAGCAGCTCGGGCCGGGGGAACTATGGCTACACCTTC. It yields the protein CASSSGRGNYGYTF.

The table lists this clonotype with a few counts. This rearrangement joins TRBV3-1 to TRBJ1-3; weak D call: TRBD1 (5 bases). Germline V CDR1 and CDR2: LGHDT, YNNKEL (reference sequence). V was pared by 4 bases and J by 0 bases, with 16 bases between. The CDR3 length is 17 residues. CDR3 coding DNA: TGTGCCAGCAGCCGCTGCGGGACGGGCATCTCTGGAAACACCATATATTTT. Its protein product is CASSRCGTGISGNTIYF.

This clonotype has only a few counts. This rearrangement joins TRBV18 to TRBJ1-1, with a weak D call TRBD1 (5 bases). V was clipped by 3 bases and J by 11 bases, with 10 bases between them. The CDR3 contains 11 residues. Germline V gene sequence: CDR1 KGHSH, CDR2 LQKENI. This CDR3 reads CASSPARGAFF. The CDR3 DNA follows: TGTGCCAGCTCACCCGCCCGGGGCGCTTTCTTT.

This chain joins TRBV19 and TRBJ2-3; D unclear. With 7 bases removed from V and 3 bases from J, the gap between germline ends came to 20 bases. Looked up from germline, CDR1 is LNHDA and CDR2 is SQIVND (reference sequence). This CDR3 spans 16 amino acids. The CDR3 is CASTPNIYRTTDTQYF. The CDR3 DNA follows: TGTGCCAGTACCCCAAACATATATCGAACAACAGATACGCAGTATTTT.

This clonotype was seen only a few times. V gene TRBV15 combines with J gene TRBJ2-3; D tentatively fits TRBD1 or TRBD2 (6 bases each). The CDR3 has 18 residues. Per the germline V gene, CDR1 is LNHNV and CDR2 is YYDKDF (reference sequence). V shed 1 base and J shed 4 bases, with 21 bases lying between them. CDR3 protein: CATSRAPGEQGGADTQYF. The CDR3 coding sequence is TGTGCCACCAGCAGAGCCCCGGGAGAACAGGGCGGGGCAGATACGCAGTATTTT.